The subject of this entry is one T cell receptor beta chain. An end of the junction does not agree with germline; a read error may underlie this. In Seattle, patients joined the study during active infection and were tracked longitudinally. Original analysis: The authors estimated nucleated cell counts from reference gene primer amplification. Produced via immunoSEQ multiplex PCR; TCRdb's table is partial and in-frame only. That table is the source of V, J and clone size, and D and trimming were worked out from the DNA. The sample lists about 220,000 clones, 82% occurring once. The data belong to a study of blood T cell repertoires in COVID-19. Study-level information: Some COVID-19 samples were acute and others convalescent; all came from the United States, Italy and Spain. In each case, the material was cDNA or gDNA derived from T cells, B-cell-depleted T cells, or PBMCs.

Germline CDR1 is SGHTA and CDR2 is FQGNSA. The CDR3 covers 18 residues. This receptor was obtained from a woman aged 70 to 79 with COVID-19, enrolled during active disease. Material for sequencing was peripheral blood. This chain joins TRBV7-2 and TRBJ2-3; 12 positions match TRBD2. The CDR3 sequence is CVSSSDLAGGPLSDTQYF. The CDR3, as DNA: TGTGTCAGCAGCAGCGACCTAGCGGGAGGGCCATTATCAGATACGCAGTATTTT.